This entry lists 18 T cell receptor beta chains sequenced from one sample in a study of cytotoxic CD8 clonotypes in ibrutinib-treated CLL. Profiled with immunoSEQ multiplex PCR; TCRdb holds only in-frame clones, not every one. The sample holds fewer than 70,000 clones, roughly 70% seen once. Sample: PBMCs, taken after 12 months of ibrutinib treatment. These receptors came from a human donor with chronic lymphocytic leukemia.

The chain is built from TRBV30 and TRBJ2-7, with D hard to call. Deletions cut 7 bases from V and 2 bases from J, with 15 bases between. Germline V gene lookup returns CDR1 GTSNPN and CDR2 SVGIG (reference sequence). The CDR3 totals 13 residues. For the CDR3, the DNA is TGTGCCTTTGGAGCCTTAACTACCTACGAGCAGTACTTC. It yields the protein CAFGALTTYEQYF.

The CDR3 sequence: CASSMRQYYGYTF. The CDR3 coding sequence is TGTGCCAGTAGTATGAGGCAGTACTATGGCTACACCTTC. The rearrangement links TRBV19 to TRBJ1-2, with D uncertain. Trimming removed 3 bases at V and 3 bases at J, with 8 bases between. The germline CDR1 and CDR2 sequences are LNHDA and SQIVND (reference sequence). This CDR3 region has 13 residues.

The chain combines TRBV7-9 with TRBJ2-3; D unclear. Trimming shortened V by 3 bases and J by 1 base, and 5 bases separated the two germline ends. This CDR3 region has 13 residues. Germline V CDR1 and CDR2: SEHNR, FQNEAQ (reference sequence). The CDR3 is CASSLLRTDTQYF. CDR3 nucleotide sequence: TGTGCCAGCAGCTTGCTTCGCACAGATACGCAGTATTTT.

The chain employs TRBV11-3 and TRBJ2-7, with a weak D call TRBD1 (5 bases). V was trimmed by 5 bases and J by 1 base, leaving 9 bases between them. The germline V gene has CDR1 SGHNT and CDR2 YENEEA. The CDR3 has 13 amino acids. The CDR3 coding sequence is TGTGCCAGCAGCAAGGACATTTCCTACGAGCAGTACTTC. Translated, it gives CASSKDISYEQYF.

V is TRBV30 and J is TRBJ1-5, with 10 bases identical to TRBD1. Germline V gene lookup returns CDR1 GTSNPN and CDR2 SVGIG (reference sequence). After removal of 4 bases from V and 9 bases from J, the junction contained 18 bases not matched to a gene. The CDR3 extends over 17 amino acids. The CDR3 spells CAWTLKSGTGAFRPQHF. CDR3 in DNA: TGTGCCTGGACTCTTAAGTCGGGGACAGGGGCCTTCCGGCCCCAGCATTTT. Using reference TRBV30 and TRBJ1-5 for the parts outside the CDR3, the full variable domain is SQTIHQWPATLVQPVGSPLSLECTVEGTSNPNLYWYRQAAGRGLQLLFYSVGIGQISSEVPQNLSASRPQDRQFILSSKKLLLSDSGFYLCAWTLKSGTGAFRPQHFGDGTRLSIL.

Concerning this clone itself: The sample carries other DNA sequences with the same CDR3. V gene TRBV9 combines with J gene TRBJ2-1; the match to TRBD2 covers 8 bases. V shed 4 bases and J 0 bases; nucleotides not matched to a gene: 3. Germline V gene data show CDR1 as SGDLS and CDR2 as YYNGEE. This CDR3 has 15 amino acids. The CDR3 sequence: CASSTSGSSYNEQFF. The CDR3 DNA reads as TGTGCCAGCAGCACTAGCGGATCCTCCTACAATGAGCAGTTCTTC. Complete variable domain (other parts from reference TRBV9 and TRBJ2-1): DSGVTQTPKHLITATGQRVTLRCSPRSGDLSVYWYQQSLDQGLQFLIQYYNGEERAKGNILERFSAQQFPDLHSELNLSSLELGDSALYFCASSTSGSSYNEQFFGPGTRLTVL.

Here the CDR3 DNA reads TGTGCCAGCAGCCTCGAGACAGGGCGATTGAACACTGAAGCTTTCTTT. Its translation is CASSLETGRLNTEAFF. The V and J genes are TRBV14 and TRBJ1-1; 7 bases fit TRBD1. There are 16 residues in the CDR3. The junction had 8 bases not matched to a gene; V was cut back by 4 bases and J by 0 bases. Per germline, CDR1 SGHDN and CDR2 FVKESK.

V usage is TRBV4-2 and J usage is TRBJ1-4; 9 positions match TRBD1. The germline CDR1 and CDR2 sequences are LGHNA and YNFKEQ. Germline trimming cut 1 base from V and 4 bases from J; bases unmatched to any gene: 7. The CDR3 length is 17 residues. In DNA form, the CDR3 reads TGTGCCAGCAGCCAAGGAAGGACAGGGGAAGGTAATGAAAAACTGTTTTTT. Protein product: CASSQGRTGEGNEKLFF.

The chain couples TRBV7-9 to TRBJ2-5; the match to TRBD2 covers 13 bases. This CDR3 region has 17 residues. Germline-derived CDR1 and CDR2 are SEHNR and FQNEAQ (reference sequence). Trimming cost V 5 bases and J 4 bases; bases outside gene matches: 10. The CDR3 is CASSPRTSGSEAETQYF. The DNA for the CDR3 is TGTGCCAGCAGCCCTAGGACTAGCGGGAGTGAAGCAGAGACCCAGTACTTC.

Many counts were recorded for this clone. The chain links TRBV10-3 to TRBJ1-1; D perhaps matches TRBD1 (5 bases). The CDR3 runs 13 residues. Germline-derived CDR1 and CDR2 are ENHRY and SYGVKD. Trimming took off 11 bases at V and 4 bases at J, with 17 bases between the two ends. CDR3 amino acids: CAARSGGGTEAFF. The CDR3 DNA reads as TGTGCCGCTCGGAGCGGGGGGGGCACTGAAGCTTTCTTT.

The genes are TRBV9 and TRBJ2-1; D is undetermined. Germline V gene data show CDR1 as SGDLS and CDR2 as YYNGEE. The germline V and J ends were trimmed by 3 bases and 0 bases, with 13 bases remaining between them. This CDR3 has 16 residues. CDR3: CASSAEIRSSYNEQFF. The CDR3 DNA sequence: TGTGCCAGCAGCGCAGAGATTCGGAGCTCCTACAATGAGCAGTTCTTC.

The chain uses TRBV9 and TRBJ2-1; 8 bases map to TRBD2. Trimming cost V 3 bases and J 9 bases; bases outside gene matches: 8. The CDR3 is made up of 14 amino acids. Germline V gene data show CDR1 as SGDLS and CDR2 as YYNGEE. In nucleotides, the CDR3 is TGTGCCAGCAGCGGGCAACTAGCGGCGGGTGAGCAGTTCTTC. Amino acids: CASSGQLAAGEQFF.

This chain links TRBV29-1 with TRBJ1-1; D ambiguous. V lost 4 bases and J lost 6, with 12 bases in between. CDR3 length: 12 residues. Germline CDR1 is SQVTM and CDR2 is ANQGSEA. The CDR3 loop reads CSVGGHDSEAFF. In DNA, the CDR3 is TGCAGCGTTGGCGGGCACGATTCTGAAGCTTTCTTT.

The chain combines TRBV18 with TRBJ2-7; D gene uncertain. V was clipped by 0 bases and J by 3 bases, with 9 bases between them. The CDR3 contains 14 residues. Looked up from germline, CDR1 is KGHSH and CDR2 is LQKENI. CDR3 sequence (DNA): TGTGCCAGCTCACCACCTCAAGTCCACTACGAGCAGTACTTC. Residues: CASSPPQVHYEQYF.

This chain joins TRBV7-9 and TRBJ1-3; the D gene is possibly TRBD1 (5 bases). V lost 5 bases and J 0 bases, leaving 14 bases between the germline ends. This CDR3 spans 16 amino acids. Germline CDR1 is SEHNR and CDR2 is FQNEAQ (reference sequence). The CDR3 loop is CASSRPGTYSGNTIYF. As DNA, the CDR3 is TGTGCCAGCAGCCGACCTGGGACCTACTCTGGAAACACCATATATTTT.

This clone is labeled as medium-sized. The J gene is TRBJ1-2, the V gene TRBV5-5; D is ambiguous. The CDR3 is 14 amino acids. CDR1 and CDR2 from the germline V gene are SGHKS and YYEKEE (reference sequence). V lost 4 bases, J lost 5 bases, and 15 bases lay in between. The CDR3 DNA is TGTGCCAGCAGCACCCGGCCAGAAGCATATGGCTACACCTTC. This gives the protein CASSTRPEAYGYTF. Full variable domain (missing parts from reference TRBV5-5 and TRBJ1-2): DAGVTQSPTHLIKTRGQQVTLRCSPISGHKSVSWYQQVLGQGPQFIFQYYEKEERGRGNFPDRFSARQFPNYSSELNVNALLLGDSALYLCASSTRPEAYGYTFGSGTRLTVV.

This sequence joins TRBV12-1 and TRBJ2-1; the DNA was not used to check the table's D call, TRBD2. TRBV12-1 is a documented pseudogene. The CDR3 sequence is 16 residues long. CDR3 bases: TGTGCCAGCAGCTTTCTCAGCGGGAGCTCCTACAATGAGCAGTTCTTC. This encodes CASSFLSGSSYNEQFF.

The chain uses TRBV6-1 and TRBJ2-1; 7 bases are shared with TRBD2. CDR1 and CDR2 (germline): MNHNS, SASEGT. V dropped 7 bases and J dropped 1; count of bases not matched to a gene: 4. This CDR3 contains 14 residues. The CDR3 loop is CASKPSGSYNEQFF. The DNA for the CDR3 is TGTGCCAGCAAGCCTAGCGGATCCTACAATGAGCAGTTCTTC.